This T cell receptor (beta chain) was identified in a study of naive and memory T cell subsets. Ligated cDNA underwent four rounds of PCR with nested alpha and beta constant region primers and SP2. TCRdb recomputed calls from the 5' RACE reads with MiXCR, one row per CDR3 protein. In the table there are approximately 58,000 distinct CDR3 sequences, over 7% of which are singletons. TCR cDNA received a 3' ligated oligonucleotide that carried a UMI. Adult healthy volunteers gave 2.5 ml peripheral blood for whole-blood RNA. Reverse transcription used DNase-treated unsorted total RNA, aiming for 1 to 1000 ng. This clonotype has a handful of counts. V shed 3 bases and J shed 0 bases, with 9 bases lying between them. Germline-derived CDR1 and CDR2 are SGHAT and FQNNGV. The CDR3 has 15 amino acids.

This chain links TRBV11-2 with TRBJ1-3; D unresolved. This TCR derives from a male donor in good health. The CDR3 is CASSFSDASGNTIYF. The CDR3 DNA follows: TGTGCCAGCAGCTTCAGCGACGCCTCTGGAAACACCATATATTTT.